The clone carrying this T cell receptor beta chain appeared a single time. CDR3 length: 17 residues. The germline V and J ends were trimmed by 1 base and 2 bases, with 15 bases remaining between them. Germline V gene data show CDR1 as SGHRS and CDR2 as YFSETQ. The data are from a study of control samples from healthy donors and cancer patients. TCRdb keeps only in-frame clones here, not all; method: immunoSEQ multiplex PCR. The sample consists of about 130,000 clones, less than 95% of them appearing once. This TCR was sampled from a man aged 25-45 years in good health. The rearrangement links TRBV5-1 to TRBJ1-4, with D perhaps TRBD1 (5 bases). Sequenced material: blood. Written as DNA, the CDR3 is TGCGCCAGCAGCTTGCGTGCCAGGGCCGGCACTAATGAAAAACTGTTTTTT. Its protein is CASSLRARAGTNEKLFF.